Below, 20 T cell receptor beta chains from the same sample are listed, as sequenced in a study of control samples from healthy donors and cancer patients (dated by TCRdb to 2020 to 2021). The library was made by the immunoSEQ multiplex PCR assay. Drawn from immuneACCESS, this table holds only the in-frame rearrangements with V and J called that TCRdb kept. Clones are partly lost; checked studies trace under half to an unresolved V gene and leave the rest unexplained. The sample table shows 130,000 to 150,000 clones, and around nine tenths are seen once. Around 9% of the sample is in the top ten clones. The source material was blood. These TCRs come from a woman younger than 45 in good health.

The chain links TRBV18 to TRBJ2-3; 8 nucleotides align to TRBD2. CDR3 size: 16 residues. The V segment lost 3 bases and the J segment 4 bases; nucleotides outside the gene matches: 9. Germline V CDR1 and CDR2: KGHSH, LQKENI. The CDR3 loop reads CASSPLGAGAPDTQYF. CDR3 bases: TGTGCCAGCTCACCCCTGGGAGCGGGAGCCCCAGATACGCAGTATTTT. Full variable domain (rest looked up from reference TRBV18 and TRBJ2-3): NAGVMQNPRHLVRRRGQEARLRCSPMKGHSHVYWYRQLPEEGLKFMVYLQKENIIDESGMPKERFSAEFPKEGPSILRIQQVVRGDSAAYFCASSPLGAGAPDTQYFGPGTRLTVL.

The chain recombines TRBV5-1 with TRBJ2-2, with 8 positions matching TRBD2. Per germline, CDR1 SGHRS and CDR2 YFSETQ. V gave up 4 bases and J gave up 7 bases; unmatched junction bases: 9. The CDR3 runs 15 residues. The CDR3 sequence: CASSPGGAEYGELFF. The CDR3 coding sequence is TGCGCCAGCAGCCCCGGGGGGGCTGAATACGGGGAGCTGTTTTTT.

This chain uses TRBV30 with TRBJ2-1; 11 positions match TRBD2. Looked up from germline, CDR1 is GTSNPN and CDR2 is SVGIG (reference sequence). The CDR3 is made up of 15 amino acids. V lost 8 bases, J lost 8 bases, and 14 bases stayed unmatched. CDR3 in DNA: TGTGCCCTCTTAGCGGGAGGGCCGTTACTCCATGAGCAGTTCTTC. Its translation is CALLAGGPLLHEQFF.

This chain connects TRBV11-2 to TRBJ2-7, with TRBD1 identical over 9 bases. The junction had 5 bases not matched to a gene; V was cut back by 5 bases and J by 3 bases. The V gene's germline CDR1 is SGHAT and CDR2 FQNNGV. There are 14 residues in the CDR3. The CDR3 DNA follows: TGTGCCAGCAGCAGGGACAGGGTATACTACGAGCAGTACTTC. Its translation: CASSRDRVYYEQYF.

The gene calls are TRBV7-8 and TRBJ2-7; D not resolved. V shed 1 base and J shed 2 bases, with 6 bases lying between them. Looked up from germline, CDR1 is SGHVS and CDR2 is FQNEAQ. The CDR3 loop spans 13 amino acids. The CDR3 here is CASSLESPYEQYF. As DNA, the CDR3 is TGTGCCAGCAGCTTAGAGTCCCCCTACGAGCAGTACTTC.

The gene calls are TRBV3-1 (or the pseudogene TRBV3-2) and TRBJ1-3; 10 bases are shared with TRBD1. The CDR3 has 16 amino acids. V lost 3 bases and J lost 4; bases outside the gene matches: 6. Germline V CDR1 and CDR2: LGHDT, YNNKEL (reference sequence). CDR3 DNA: TGTGCCAGCAGCCATCCCCTGGGACAGGGGGGAAACACCATATATTTT. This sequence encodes CASSHPLGQGGNTIYF.

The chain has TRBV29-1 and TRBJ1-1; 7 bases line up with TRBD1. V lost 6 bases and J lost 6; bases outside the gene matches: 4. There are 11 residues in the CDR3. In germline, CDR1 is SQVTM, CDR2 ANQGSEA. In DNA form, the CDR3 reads TGCAGCGTGGACAGGACCCCTGAAGCTTTCTTT. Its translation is CSVDRTPEAFF.

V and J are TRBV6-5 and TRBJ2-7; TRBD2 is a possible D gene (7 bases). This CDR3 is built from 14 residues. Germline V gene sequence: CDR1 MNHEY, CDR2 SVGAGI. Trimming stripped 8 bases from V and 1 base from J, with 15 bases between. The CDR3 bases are TGTGCCAGCGGGCGAGGGGGGGCGTCCTACGAGCAGTACTTC. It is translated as CASGRGGASYEQYF.

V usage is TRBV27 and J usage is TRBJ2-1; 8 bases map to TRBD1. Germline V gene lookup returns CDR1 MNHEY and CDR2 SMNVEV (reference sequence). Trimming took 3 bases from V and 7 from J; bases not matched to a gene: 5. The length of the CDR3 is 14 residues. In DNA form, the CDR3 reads TGTGCCAGCAGTTTCCCGGACAGGGTGAATGAGCAGTTCTTC. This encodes CASSFPDRVNEQFF.

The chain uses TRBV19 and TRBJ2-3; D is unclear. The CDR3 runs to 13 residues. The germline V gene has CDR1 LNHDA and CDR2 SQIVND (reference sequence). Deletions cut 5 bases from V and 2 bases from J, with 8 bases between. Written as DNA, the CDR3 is TGTGCCAGTAGTCCGGTCAACACAGATACGCAGTATTTT. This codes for CASSPVNTDTQYF.

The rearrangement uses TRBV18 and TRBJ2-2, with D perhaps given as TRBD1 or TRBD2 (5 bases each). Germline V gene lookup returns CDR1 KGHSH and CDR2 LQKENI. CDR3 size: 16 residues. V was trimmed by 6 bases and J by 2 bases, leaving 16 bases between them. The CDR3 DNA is TGTGCCAGCTCTAGAACCGGGGCAGATAACACCGGGGAGCTGTTTTTT. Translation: CASSRTGADNTGELFF. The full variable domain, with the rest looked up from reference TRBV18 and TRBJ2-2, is NAGVMQNPRHLVRRRGQEARLRCSPMKGHSHVYWYRQLPEEGLKFMVYLQKENIIDESGMPKERFSAEFPKEGPSILRIQQVVRGDSAAYFCASSRTGADNTGELFFGEGSRLTVL.

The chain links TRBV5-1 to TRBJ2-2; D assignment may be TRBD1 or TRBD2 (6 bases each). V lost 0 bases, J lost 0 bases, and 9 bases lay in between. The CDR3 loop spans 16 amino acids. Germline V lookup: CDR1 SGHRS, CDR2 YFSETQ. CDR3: CASSLEGGTNTGELFF. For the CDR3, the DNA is TGCGCCAGCAGCTTGGAGGGGGGAACGAACACCGGGGAGCTGTTTTTT.

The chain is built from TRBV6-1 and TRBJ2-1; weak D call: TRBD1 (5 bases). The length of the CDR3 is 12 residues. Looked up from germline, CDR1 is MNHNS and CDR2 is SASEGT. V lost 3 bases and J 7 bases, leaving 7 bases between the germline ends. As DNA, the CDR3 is TGTGCCAGCAGTGACAGGGTGAATGAGCAGTTCTTC. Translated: CASSDRVNEQFF.

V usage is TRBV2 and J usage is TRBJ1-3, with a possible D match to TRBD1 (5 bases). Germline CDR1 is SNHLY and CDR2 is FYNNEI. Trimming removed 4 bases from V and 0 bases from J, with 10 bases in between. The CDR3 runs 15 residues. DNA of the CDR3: TGTGCCAGCAGTGCGGAAGGGGACTCTGGAAACACCATATATTTT. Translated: CASSAEGDSGNTIYF.

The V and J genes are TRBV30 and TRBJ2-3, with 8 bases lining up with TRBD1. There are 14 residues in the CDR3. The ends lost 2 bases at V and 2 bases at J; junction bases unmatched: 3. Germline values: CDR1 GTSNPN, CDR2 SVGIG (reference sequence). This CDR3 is CAWSKGQATDTQYF. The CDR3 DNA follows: TGTGCCTGGAGTAAGGGACAGGCCACAGATACGCAGTATTTT.

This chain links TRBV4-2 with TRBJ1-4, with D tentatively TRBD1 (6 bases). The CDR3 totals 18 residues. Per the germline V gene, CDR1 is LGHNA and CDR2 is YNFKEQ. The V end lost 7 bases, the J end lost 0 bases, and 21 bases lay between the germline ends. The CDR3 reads CASTMRGGDSATNEKLFF. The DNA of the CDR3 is TGTGCCAGCACGATGCGGGGGGGCGACTCCGCAACTAATGAAAAACTGTTTTTT.

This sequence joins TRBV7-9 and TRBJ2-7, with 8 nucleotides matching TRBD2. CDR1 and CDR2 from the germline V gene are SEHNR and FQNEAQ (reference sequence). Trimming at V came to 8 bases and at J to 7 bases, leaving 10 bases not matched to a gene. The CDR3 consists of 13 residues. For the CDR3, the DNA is TGTGCCAGCGTTACAGCGGGAGAAGGGGAGCAGTACTTC. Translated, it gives CASVTAGEGEQYF. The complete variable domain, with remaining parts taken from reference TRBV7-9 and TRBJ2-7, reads DTGVSQNPRHKITKRGQNVTFRCDPISEHNRLYWYRQTLGQGPEFLTYFQNEAQLEKSRLLSDRFSAERPKGSFSTLEIQRTEQGDSAMYLCASVTAGEGEQYFGPGTRLTVT.

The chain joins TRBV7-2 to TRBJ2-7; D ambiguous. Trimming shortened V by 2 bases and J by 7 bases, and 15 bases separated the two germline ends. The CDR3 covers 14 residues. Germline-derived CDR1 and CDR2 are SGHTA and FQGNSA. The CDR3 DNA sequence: TGTGCCAGCAGCTTACATGGTCGGACGGAAGAGCAGTACTTC. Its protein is CASSLHGRTEEQYF. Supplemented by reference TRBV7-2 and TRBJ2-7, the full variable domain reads GAGVSQSPSNKVTEKGKDVELRCDPISGHTALYWYRQSLGQGLEFLIYFQGNSAPDKSGLPSDRFSAERTGGSVSTLTIQRTQQEDSAVYLCASSLHGRTEEQYFGPGTRLTVT.

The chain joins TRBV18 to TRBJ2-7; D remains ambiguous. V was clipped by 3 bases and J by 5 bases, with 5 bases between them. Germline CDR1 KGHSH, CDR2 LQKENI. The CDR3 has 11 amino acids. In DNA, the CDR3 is TGTGCCAGCTCACCCGGCGACGAGCAGTACTTC. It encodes CASSPGDEQYF.

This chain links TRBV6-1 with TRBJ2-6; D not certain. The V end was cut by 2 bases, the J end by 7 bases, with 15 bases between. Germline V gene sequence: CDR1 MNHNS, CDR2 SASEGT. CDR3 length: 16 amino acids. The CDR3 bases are TGTGCCAGCAGTGAAACGATGTCTGACCGCGCCAACGTCCTGACTTTC. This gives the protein CASSETMSDRANVLTF.